This T cell receptor (beta chain) derives from a study of blood T cell repertoires in COVID-19. Study as a whole: From the United States, Italy and Spain came samples of acute and convalescent COVID-19. PBMCs, B-cell-depleted T cells, or T cells were the source of the cDNA or gDNA that made up the material.

The CDR3 is 14 amino acids. V was clipped by 1 base and J by 5 bases; unmatched bases: 6. Germline loops: CDR1 SGHNT, CDR2 YYREEE (reference sequence). In the original workflow: Scientists estimated how many nucleated cells there were by amplifying reference gene primers. Clones were read by immunoSEQ multiplex PCR, and TCRdb kept only the in-frame ones, dropping some. The V and J calls and the clone size are those of that table, but D and trimming were determined from the DNA. The table lists around 86,000 clones, around 90% of them singletons, with 4.5% to 6% in the top ten. The V gene is TRBV5-4, the J gene TRBJ2-7, with TRBD1 matching over 7 bases. The sequence derives from a woman older than 75 with acute or convalescent COVID-19. Input material: peripheral blood. CDR3 nucleotide sequence: TGTGCCAGCAGCTTGCTGACAGGGAGCCACGAGCAGTACTTC. This sequence encodes CASSLLTGSHEQYF.